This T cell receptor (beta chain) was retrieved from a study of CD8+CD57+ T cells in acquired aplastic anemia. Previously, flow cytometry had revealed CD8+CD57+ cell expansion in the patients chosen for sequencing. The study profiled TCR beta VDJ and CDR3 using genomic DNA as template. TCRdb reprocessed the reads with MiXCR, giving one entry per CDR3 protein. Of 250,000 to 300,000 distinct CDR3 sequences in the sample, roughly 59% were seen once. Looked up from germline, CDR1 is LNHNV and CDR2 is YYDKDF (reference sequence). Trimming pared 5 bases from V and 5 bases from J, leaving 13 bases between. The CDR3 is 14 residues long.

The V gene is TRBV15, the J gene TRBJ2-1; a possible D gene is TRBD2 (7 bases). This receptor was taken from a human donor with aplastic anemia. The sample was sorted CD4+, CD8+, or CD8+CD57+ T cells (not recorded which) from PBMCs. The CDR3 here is CATSHRGAHNEQFF. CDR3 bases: TGTGCCACCAGCCACCGGGGGGCCCACAATGAGCAGTTCTTC.